This TCR beta chain was identified during a study of beta chain features in type 1 diabetes. All of the isolated RNA was reverse transcribed, so expressed TCRB transcripts were sequenced. Profiling relied on immunoSEQ multiplex PCR, and the TCRdb table lists in-frame clones only, not all of them. The data contain 300,000 or so clones, roughly 13% of them singletons. In its sample, this clone was seen a few times. What it recognizes is unknown. Additional DNA sequences in this sample encode the identical CDR3. CDR3 length: 14 residues. The germline V gene encodes CDR1 GTSNPN and CDR2 SVGIG (reference sequence). V shed 1 base, J shed 7 bases, and the junction held 5 bases outside the gene matches. Broader study findings: TCRB repertoires of naive, central memory and Treg cells appeared more similar among patients than among healthy donors. Equally in patients and controls, PCR might preferentially amplify shorter templates. Among patients with Type 1 diabetes, TCRB CDR3s were moderately but significantly shorter in every one of the four CD4+ subsets.

The rearrangement joins TRBV30 to TRBJ1-5; 9 bases align to TRBD1. The clonotype comes from a young woman with type 1 diabetes. Sequencing was performed on naive CD4+ T cells from blood. The CDR3 region is CAWSGGQGGQPQHF. The CDR3 DNA reads TGTGCCTGGAGTGGGGGACAGGGAGGACAGCCCCAGCATTTT.